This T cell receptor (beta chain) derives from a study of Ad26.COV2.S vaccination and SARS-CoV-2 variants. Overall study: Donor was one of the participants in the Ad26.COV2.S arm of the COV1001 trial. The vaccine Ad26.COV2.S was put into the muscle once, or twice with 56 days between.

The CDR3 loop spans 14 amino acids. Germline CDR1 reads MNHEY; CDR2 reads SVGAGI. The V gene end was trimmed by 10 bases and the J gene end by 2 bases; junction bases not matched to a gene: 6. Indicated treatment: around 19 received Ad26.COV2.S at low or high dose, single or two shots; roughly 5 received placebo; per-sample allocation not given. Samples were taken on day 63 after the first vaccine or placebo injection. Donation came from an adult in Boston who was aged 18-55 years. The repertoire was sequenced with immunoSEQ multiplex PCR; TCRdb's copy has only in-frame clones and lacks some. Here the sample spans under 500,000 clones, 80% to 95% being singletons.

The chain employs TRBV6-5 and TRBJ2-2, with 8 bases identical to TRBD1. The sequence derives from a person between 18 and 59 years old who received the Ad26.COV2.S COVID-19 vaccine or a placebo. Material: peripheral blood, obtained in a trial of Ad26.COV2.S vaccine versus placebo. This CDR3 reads CATRTGPNTGELFF. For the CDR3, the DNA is TGTGCCACGAGGACAGGGCCTAACACCGGGGAGCTGTTTTTT.